A selection of T cell receptor beta chains follows, all from one sample in a study of cytomegalovirus exposure and HLA in healthy donors. The method was immunoSEQ multiplex PCR; TCRdb's version includes in-frame clones alone and lacks a portion of them. This table has 180,000 or so clones, approximately 82% appearing once. Source material: PBMCs. The receptor set was obtained from a woman between 35 and 50 years old in good health and CMV-seropositive. Each CDR3 is given with its conserved first and last residue. The order of the fields is D gene, J gene, V gene, clone size, CDR3 protein, CDR3 DNA. D genes are given only for firm matches. Clone size, where shown, is once, few, many, or a class for clones that have expanded.

>TRBD2|TRBJ2-1|TRBV7-8|few
CASSPARRASGYNEQFF
TGTGCCAGCAGCCCCGCGCGTCGGGCTAGCGGGTACAATGAGCAGTTCTTC
>NA|TRBJ2-1|TRBV6-6|NA
CASRRGPREGNEQFF
TGTGCCAGCAGGCGGGGGCCGAGGGAAGGAAATGAGCAGTTCTTC
>NA|TRBJ1-5|TRBV5-8|NA
CASSPGGPQHF
TGTGCCAGCAGCCCGGGTGGACCCCAGCATTTT
>TRBD2|TRBJ2-7|TRBV19|once
CASSTTNLRGGDEQYF
TGTGCCAGTAGCACAACAAACTTACGGGGGGGGGACGAGCAGTACTTC
>NA|TRBJ2-6|TRBV7-9|few
CASGEYGANVLTF
TGTGCCAGCGGAGAATACGGGGCCAACGTCCTGACTTTC
>TRBD1|TRBJ1-5|TRBV19|NA
CASSVTGGSQPQHF
TGTGCCAGTAGTGTAACAGGGGGCAGTCAGCCCCAGCATTTT
>TRBD1|TRBJ1-5|TRBV2|NA
CASIPDRTANQPQHF
TGTGCCAGCATCCCGGACAGGACCGCAAATCAGCCCCAGCATTTT
>TRBD2|TRBJ2-1|TRBV6-1|NA
CASSETLRLAGEQFF
TGTGCCAGCAGTGAAACTTTGCGACTAGCGGGAGAGCAGTTCTTC
>TRBD1|TRBJ2-7|TRBV19|few
CASQTGGQGISEQYF
TGTGCCAGCCAGACCGGGGGACAGGGGATATCCGAGCAGTACTTC
>NA|TRBJ2-3|TRBV28|NA
CASSAHGGASTDTQYF
TGTGCCAGCAGTGCTCATGGAGGGGCTAGCACAGATACGCAGTATTTT
>NA|TRBJ1-1|TRBV18|NA
CASSVTGTTEAFF
TGTGCCAGCTCAGTCACAGGGACCACTGAAGCTTTCTTT
>TRBD2|TRBJ2-3|TRBV10-1|NA
CASRDGRTDTQYF
TGCGCCAGCAGGGACGGGAGGACAGATACGCAGTATTTT
>NA|TRBJ2-7|TRBV28|NA
CASSIGPKGGEQYF
TGTGCCAGCAGTATTGGACCAAAAGGAGGGGAGCAGTACTTC
>TRBD2|TRBJ2-1|TRBV5-1|NA
CASSLGWGAGNEQFF
TGCGCCAGCAGCTTGGGTTGGGGAGCGGGGAATGAGCAGTTCTTC
>NA|TRBJ1-4|TRBV7-9|once
CASSRGAGSSGEKLFF
TGTGCCAGCAGCCGGGGGGCTGGCTCCTCGGGTGAAAAACTGTTTTTT
>NA|TRBJ1-5|TRBV27|NA
CASRADRSSNQPQHF
TGTGCCAGCAGAGCAGACAGAAGTAGCAATCAGCCCCAGCATTTT
>NA|TRBJ1-4|TRBV30|NA
CAWSVRANEKLFF
TGTGCCTGGAGTGTGCGGGCTAATGAAAAACTGTTTTTT
>TRBD2|TRBJ2-1|TRBV28|NA
CASSLGGSGGYNEQFF
TGTGCCAGCAGTTTAGGAGGAAGCGGGGGATACAATGAGCAGTTCTTC
>TRBD1|TRBJ2-7|TRBV19|NA
CASSSRQGEQYF
TGTGCCAGTAGTTCACGACAGGGGGAGCAGTACTTC
>TRBD1|TRBJ2-3|TRBV7-8|NA
CASSLTTGATDTQYF
TGTGCCAGCAGCTTAACGACAGGGGCCACAGATACGCAGTATTTT
>NA|TRBJ1-1|TRBV5-6|once
CASSLLQGVSEAFF
TGTGCCAGCAGCTTGTTGCAGGGTGTTTCTGAAGCTTTCTTT
>NA|TRBJ1-2|TRBV2|NA
CASSEDSGHNRKDTF
TGTGCCAGCAGTGAGGATTCGGGACATAATAGGAAGGACACCTTC
>TRBD2|TRBJ2-3|TRBV10-1|NA
CASSNPSGRRDTQYF
TGCGCCAGCAGTAATCCTAGCGGGAGAAGAGATACGCAGTATTTT
>TRBD2|TRBJ2-3|TRBV11-2|NA
CASSQRGTSDRDTQYF
TGTGCCAGCAGCCAAAGGGGGACTAGCGACCGAGATACGCAGTATTTT
>TRBD2|TRBJ2-4|TRBV18|NA
CASSPAGIAGGLKNIQYF
TGTGCCAGCTCACCCGCAGGTATAGCGGGAGGACTCAAAAACATTCAGTACTTC
>NA|TRBJ2-1|TRBV30|NA
CAWSVQGWYNEQFF
TGTGCCTGGAGTGTCCAGGGGTGGTACAATGAGCAGTTCTTC
>NA|TRBJ1-1|TRBV10-2|few
CASSESGTLRKTFF
TGCGCCAGCAGTGAAAGTGGGACTCTTCGTAAAACTTTCTTT
>TRBD1|TRBJ2-5|TRBV6-1|NA
CASSPTGTAQETQYF
TGTGCCAGCAGTCCAACCGGGACAGCCCAAGAGACCCAGTACTTC
>NA|TRBJ2-1|TRBV21-1|NA
CASSKVVCPPSGGLSSYNEQFF
TGTGCCAGCAGCAAAGTGGTGTGTCCACCTAGCGGGGGTTTAAGCTCCTACAATGAGCAGTTCTTC
>NA|TRBJ1-4|TRBV19|NA
CASSIAGDVGKLFF
TGTGCCAGTAGTATAGCGGGAGATGTTGGAAAACTGTTTTTT
>NA|TRBJ2-4|TRBV7-2|few
CASSFQSGSLNIQYF
TGTGCCAGCAGCTTTCAGAGCGGGTCGCTTAACATTCAGTACTTC
>TRBD2|TRBJ2-7|TRBV7-6|NA
CASSSGLAGYEQYF
TGTGCCAGCAGCTCCGGACTAGCGGGCTACGAGCAGTACTTC
>TRBD2|TRBJ2-7|TRBV9|NA
CASSVLGLAGSYEQYF
TGTGCCAGCAGCGTCCTAGGACTAGCGGGGTCCTACGAGCAGTACTTC
>NA|TRBJ1-5|TRBV5-6|NA
CASSLTDYSNQPQHF
TGTGCCAGCAGTTTGACAGATTATAGCAATCAGCCCCAGCATTTT
>NA|TRBJ2-1|TRBV20-1|NA
CSAPWEYEQFF
TGCAGTGCTCCTTGGGAGTATGAGCAGTTCTTC
>NA|TRBJ1-4|TRBV19|NA
CASSIVDSPTNEKLFF
TGTGCCAGTAGTATAGTCGACAGCCCAACTAATGAAAAACTGTTTTTT
>TRBD2|TRBJ2-2|TRBV10-3|few
CAISERGGSTNTGELFF
TGTGCCATCAGTGAACGGGGGGGCTCAACGAACACCGGGGAGCTGTTTTTT
>NA|TRBJ1-2|TRBV28|once
CASSPLGWRASRGYGYTF
TGTGCCAGCAGTCCCCTCGGATGGAGGGCCTCTAGAGGCTATGGCTACACCTTC
>NA|TRBJ1-2|TRBV7-9|NA
CASSLPAGDYGYTF
TGTGCCAGCAGCCTCCCGGCAGGGGACTATGGCTACACCTTC
>NA|TRBJ2-1|TRBV29-1|NA
CSAQGWNGNEQFF
TGCAGCGCGCAGGGGTGGAATGGCAATGAGCAGTTCTTC
>TRBD2|TRBJ2-5|TRBV18|NA
CASSPNAGVVETQYF
TGTGCCAGCTCACCAAATGCGGGGGTCGTAGAGACCCAGTACTTC
>TRBD2|TRBJ2-7|TRBV7-2|few
CASSLQVSAGGSYEQYF
TGTGCCAGCAGCTTACAAGTCTCGGCGGGAGGGTCCTACGAGCAGTACTTC
>NA|TRBJ2-1|TRBV4-2|NA
CASSQVGAQDSYNEQFF
TGTGCCAGCAGCCAAGTTGGAGCACAGGACTCCTACAATGAGCAGTTCTTC
>TRBD2|TRBJ2-2|TRBV15|once
CATSRSLRSGSYTGELFF
TGTGCCACCAGCAGAAGCCTGAGAAGCGGGAGTTACACCGGGGAGCTGTTTTTT
>NA|TRBJ2-2|TRBV19|NA
CASSTNRNTGELFF
TGTGCCAGTAGCACGAACAGGAACACCGGGGAGCTGTTTTTT
>TRBD1|TRBJ1-2|TRBV5-4|NA
CASSATGMRYTF
TGTGCCAGCAGCGCGACAGGGATGCGCTACACCTTC
>NA|TRBJ2-3|TRBV18|NA
CASSHYDSPQYF
TGTGCCAGCTCTCACTACGATTCGCCGCAGTATTTT
>NA|TRBJ2-5|TRBV6-1|NA
CASTRGTSEETQYF
TGTGCCAGCACGCGAGGGACTTCCGAAGAGACCCAGTACTTC
>TRBD2|TRBJ2-7|TRBV7-9|NA
CASRSVGRGGYEQYF
TGTGCCAGCAGATCTGTCGGTCGGGGGGGCTACGAGCAGTACTTC
>TRBD1|TRBJ2-3|TRBV10-3|NA
CATGTVRAGDTQYF
TGTGCCACCGGGACAGTTAGGGCCGGAGATACGCAGTATTTT
>NA|TRBJ2-5|TRBV27|few
CASSGGGGETQYF
TGTGCCAGCAGTGGTGGGGGCGGGGAGACCCAGTACTTC
>TRBD1|TRBJ2-5|TRBV5-1|NA
CASKRDRGQETQYF
TGCGCCAGCAAGCGAGACAGGGGGCAAGAGACCCAGTACTTC
>NA|TRBJ2-2|TRBV7-3|few
CASSFSSTGELFF
TGTGCCAGCAGCTTTTCCAGCACCGGGGAGCTGTTTTTT
>NA|TRBJ2-5|TRBV5-5|NA
CASSSTGNPRETQYF
TGTGCCAGCAGCTCGACGGGTAATCCTAGGGAGACCCAGTACTTC
>TRBD2|TRBJ2-5|TRBV29-1|NA
CSVEGLAGEGTQYF
TGCAGCGTTGAGGGGCTAGCGGGAGAGGGGACCCAGTACTTC